The text below deals with one T cell receptor (beta chain). Sequencing used immunoSEQ multiplex PCR; TCRdb keeps in-frame clones, though not all of them. This sample has roughly 500,000 clones, with approximately 88% found just once. The CDR3 has 12 residues. Trimming took 4 bases from V and 5 from J, leaving 8 bases between them. Looked up from germline, CDR1 is MNHEY and CDR2 is SVGAGI. This sample is drawn from a study of blood T cell repertoires in COVID-19. The chain combines TRBV6-5 with TRBJ2-5; D not resolved. Sequenced input: PBMCs or T cells enriched from blood (not recorded which). The TCR comes from a woman aged 35 to 49 who had recovered from COVID-19. CDR3 protein: CASSSYGETQYF. DNA for the CDR3: TGTGCCAGCAGTTCCTACGGGGAGACCCAGTACTTC.